Each of the 14 T cell receptor beta chains below was sequenced from the same sample in a study of T cells in localized non-small cell lung cancer. Clones were read by immunoSEQ multiplex PCR, and TCRdb kept only the in-frame ones, dropping some. Among under 4,000 clones listed, 49% were seen once. Sample: lymph node tissue, taken before any cancer treatment. The source of these receptors is a woman aged 18 to 50 with stage I lung adenocarcinoma.

In this sample, this clone turned up a few times. One end of the junction is discordant with germline, which a read error may explain. The V gene is TRBV6-8, the J gene TRBJ2-7, with a weak D call TRBD2 (5 bases). The CDR3 extends over 13 amino acids. The germline gives CDR1 MNHGY, CDR2 SAAAGT. The CDR3 sequence: CASSYSSSTIPLF. CDR3 DNA: TGTGCCAGCAGTTACTCCAGCTCGACTATCCCTTTATTC.

V usage is TRBV18 and J usage is TRBJ2-7; D gene uncertain. From germline, CDR1 is KGHSH and CDR2 LQKENI. CDR3 size: 12 residues. The V and J ends lost 1 base and 7 bases respectively, with 8 bases between them. The CDR3 protein is CASSPRPREQYF. DNA of the CDR3: TGTGCCAGCTCACCACGACCGAGAGAGCAGTACTTC.

This chain connects TRBV14 to TRBJ1-5; D is unresolved. Between the trimmed V and J ends, which lost 2 bases and 0 bases, there was a span of 5 bases. This CDR3 has 14 residues. Germline V gene data show CDR1 as SGHDN and CDR2 as FVKESK. CDR3 region: CASSQSYSNQPQHF. CDR3 bases: TGTGCCAGCAGCCAATCTTATAGCAATCAGCCCCAGCATTTT.

The chain has TRBV19 and TRBJ1-2, with 7 nucleotides matching TRBD1. The CDR3 has 14 residues. From germline, CDR1 is LNHDA and CDR2 SQIVND (reference sequence). Trimming cost V 7 bases and J 7 bases; bases outside gene matches: 12. CDR3 sequence (DNA): TGTGCCAGTACTAAGCCCGGGACAGAGGGTGGCTACACCTTC. It is translated as CASTKPGTEGGYTF.

V usage is TRBV19 and J usage is TRBJ2-2, with 8 nucleotides matching TRBD2. In germline, CDR1 is LNHDA, CDR2 SQIVND (reference sequence). V was pared by 5 bases and J by 0 bases, with 11 bases of the junction left unmatched. CDR3 length: 18 residues. CDR3 in DNA: TGTGCCAGTAGTCCATCGCCGCTAGCGGGCGCGAACACCGGGGAGCTGTTTTTT. Translating it yields CASSPSPLAGANTGELFF.

The V and J genes are TRBV30 and TRBJ1-4; a weak D match, TRBD1 (5 bases). Per germline, CDR1 GTSNPN and CDR2 SVGIG (reference sequence). CDR3 length equals 12 residues. The V end was cut by 8 bases, the J end by 3 bases, with 10 bases between. CDR3 amino acids: CAQRGANEKLFF. CDR3 nucleotides: TGTGCCCAGCGGGGGGCTAATGAAAAACTGTTTTTT.

This clone occurred a few times. This chain uses TRBV11-3 with TRBJ1-5; 9 bases fit TRBD1. The germline V gene has CDR1 SGHNT and CDR2 YENEEA. This CDR3 spans 14 amino acids. After removal of 5 bases from V and 7 bases from J, the junction contained 6 bases not matched to a gene. The chain's CDR3 is CASSRDRVGQPQHF. The CDR3 DNA is TGTGCCAGCAGCAGGGACAGGGTTGGACAGCCCCAGCATTTT. Based on the CDR3 plus reference TRBV11-3 and TRBJ1-5, the full variable domain is EAGVVQSPRYKIIEKKQPVAFWCNPISGHNTLYWYLQNLGQGPELLIRYENEEAVDDSQLPKDRFSAERLKGVDSTLKIQPAELGDSAVYLCASSRDRVGQPQHFGDGTRLSIL.

This clone was recorded only once. The chain joins TRBV18 to TRBJ1-5, with TRBD1 as a possible D gene (5 bases). Deletions cut 3 bases from V and 5 bases from J, with 11 bases between. The CDR3 has 14 residues. Germline V gene lookup returns CDR1 KGHSH and CDR2 LQKENI. The DNA of the CDR3 is TGTGCCAGCTCACCCACAGGCGGCGATCAGCCCCAGCATTTT. This gives the protein CASSPTGGDQPQHF.

V is TRBV19 and J is TRBJ1-3; weak D call: TRBD1 (5 bases). The germline V gene has CDR1 LNHDA and CDR2 SQIVND (reference sequence). Trimming left V 5 bases short and J 0 bases short, with 11 bases between. The length of the CDR3 is 15 residues. CDR3 residues: CASSPRQFSGNTIYF. For the CDR3, the DNA is TGTGCCAGTAGTCCCCGACAGTTCTCTGGAAACACCATATATTTT. The entire variable domain, with the rest obtained from reference TRBV19 and TRBJ1-3, is as follows: DGGITQSPKYLFRKEGQNVTLSCEQNLNHDAMYWYRQDPGQGLRLIYYSQIVNDFQKGDIAEGYSVSREKKESFPLTVTSAQKNPTAFYLCASSPRQFSGNTIYFGEGSWLTVV.

V and J are TRBV15 and TRBJ1-2; D is unclear. With 0 bases removed from V and 4 bases from J, the gap between germline ends came to 15 bases. This CDR3 has 16 amino acids. In germline, CDR1 is LNHNV, CDR2 YYDKDF (reference sequence). Here the CDR3 DNA reads TGTGCCACCAGCAGAGATCGGGATCAAATGGGCTATGGCTACACCTTC. Residues: CATSRDRDQMGYGYTF.

This clone was counted once. The chain couples TRBV19 to TRBJ1-1; tentative D call: TRBD1 (6 bases). V shed 1 base and J shed 1 base, with 10 bases lying between them. The CDR3 extends over 15 amino acids. Germline V gives CDR1 LNHDA, CDR2 SQIVND (reference sequence). This CDR3 reads CASSIAPTGNTEAFF. The CDR3 nucleotides read TGTGCCAGTAGTATAGCCCCGACAGGGAACACTGAAGCTTTCTTT.

The chain uses TRBV6-8 and TRBJ2-5; the match to TRBD2 covers 8 bases. The germline gives CDR1 MNHGY, CDR2 SAAAGT. The trim removed 8 bases at V and 2 bases at J, leaving 4 bases unmatched. The CDR3 loop spans 13 amino acids. DNA of the CDR3: TGTGCCAGCGGATTAGCGGGACAAGAGACCCAGTACTTC. Protein sequence: CASGLAGQETQYF.

This chain uses TRBV15 with TRBJ1-2; TRBD1 is a possible D gene (5 bases). CDR1 and CDR2 (germline): LNHNV, YYDKDF (reference sequence). The CDR3 sequence is 16 residues long. Trimming stripped 0 bases from V and 3 bases from J, with 14 bases between. The CDR3 protein is CATSRDLQGGDYGYTF. The CDR3 bases are TGTGCCACCAGCAGAGATCTTCAGGGCGGTGACTATGGCTACACCTTC.

The rearrangement joins TRBV30 to TRBJ2-3; 8 nucleotides line up with TRBD2. The germline CDR1 and CDR2 sequences are GTSNPN and SVGIG (reference sequence). The CDR3 length is 14 residues. V lost 3 bases to trimming and J lost 3 bases; unmatched junction nucleotides: 5. The CDR3 DNA sequence: TGTGCCTGGAGCGGGAGGGCAGGAACAGATACGCAGTATTTT. Translation gives CAWSGRAGTDTQYF.